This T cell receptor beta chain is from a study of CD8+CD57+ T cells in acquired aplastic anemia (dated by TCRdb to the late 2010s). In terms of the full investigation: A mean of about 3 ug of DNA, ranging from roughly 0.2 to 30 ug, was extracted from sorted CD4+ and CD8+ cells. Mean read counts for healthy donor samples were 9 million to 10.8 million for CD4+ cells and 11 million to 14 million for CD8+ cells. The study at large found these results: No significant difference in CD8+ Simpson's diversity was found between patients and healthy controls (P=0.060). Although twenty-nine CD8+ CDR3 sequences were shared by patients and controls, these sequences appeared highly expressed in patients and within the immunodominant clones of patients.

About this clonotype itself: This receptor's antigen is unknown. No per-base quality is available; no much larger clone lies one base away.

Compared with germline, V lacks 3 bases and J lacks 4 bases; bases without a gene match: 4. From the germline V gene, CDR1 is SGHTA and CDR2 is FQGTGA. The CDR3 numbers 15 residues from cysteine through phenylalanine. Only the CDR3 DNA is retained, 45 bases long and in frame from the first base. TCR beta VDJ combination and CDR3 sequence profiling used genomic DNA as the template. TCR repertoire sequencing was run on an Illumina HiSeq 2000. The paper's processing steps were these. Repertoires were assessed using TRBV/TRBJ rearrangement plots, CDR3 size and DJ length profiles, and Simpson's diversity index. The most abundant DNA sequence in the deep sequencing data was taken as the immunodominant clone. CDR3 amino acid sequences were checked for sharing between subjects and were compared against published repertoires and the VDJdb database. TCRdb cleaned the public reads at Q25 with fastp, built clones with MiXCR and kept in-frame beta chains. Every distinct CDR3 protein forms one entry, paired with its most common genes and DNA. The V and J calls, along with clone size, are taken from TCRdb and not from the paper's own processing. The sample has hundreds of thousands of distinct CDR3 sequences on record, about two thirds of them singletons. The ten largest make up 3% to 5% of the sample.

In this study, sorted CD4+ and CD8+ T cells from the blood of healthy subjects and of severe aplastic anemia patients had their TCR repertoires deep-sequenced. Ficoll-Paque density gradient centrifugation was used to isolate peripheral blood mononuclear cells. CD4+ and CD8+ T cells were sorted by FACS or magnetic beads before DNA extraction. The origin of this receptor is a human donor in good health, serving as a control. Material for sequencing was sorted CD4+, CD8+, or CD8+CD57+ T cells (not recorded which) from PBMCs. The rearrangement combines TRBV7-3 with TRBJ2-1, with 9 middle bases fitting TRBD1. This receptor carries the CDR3 CASSLGTGFYNEQFF. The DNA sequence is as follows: TGTGCCAGCAGCTTGGGGACAGGGTTTTACAATGAGCAGTTCTTC.